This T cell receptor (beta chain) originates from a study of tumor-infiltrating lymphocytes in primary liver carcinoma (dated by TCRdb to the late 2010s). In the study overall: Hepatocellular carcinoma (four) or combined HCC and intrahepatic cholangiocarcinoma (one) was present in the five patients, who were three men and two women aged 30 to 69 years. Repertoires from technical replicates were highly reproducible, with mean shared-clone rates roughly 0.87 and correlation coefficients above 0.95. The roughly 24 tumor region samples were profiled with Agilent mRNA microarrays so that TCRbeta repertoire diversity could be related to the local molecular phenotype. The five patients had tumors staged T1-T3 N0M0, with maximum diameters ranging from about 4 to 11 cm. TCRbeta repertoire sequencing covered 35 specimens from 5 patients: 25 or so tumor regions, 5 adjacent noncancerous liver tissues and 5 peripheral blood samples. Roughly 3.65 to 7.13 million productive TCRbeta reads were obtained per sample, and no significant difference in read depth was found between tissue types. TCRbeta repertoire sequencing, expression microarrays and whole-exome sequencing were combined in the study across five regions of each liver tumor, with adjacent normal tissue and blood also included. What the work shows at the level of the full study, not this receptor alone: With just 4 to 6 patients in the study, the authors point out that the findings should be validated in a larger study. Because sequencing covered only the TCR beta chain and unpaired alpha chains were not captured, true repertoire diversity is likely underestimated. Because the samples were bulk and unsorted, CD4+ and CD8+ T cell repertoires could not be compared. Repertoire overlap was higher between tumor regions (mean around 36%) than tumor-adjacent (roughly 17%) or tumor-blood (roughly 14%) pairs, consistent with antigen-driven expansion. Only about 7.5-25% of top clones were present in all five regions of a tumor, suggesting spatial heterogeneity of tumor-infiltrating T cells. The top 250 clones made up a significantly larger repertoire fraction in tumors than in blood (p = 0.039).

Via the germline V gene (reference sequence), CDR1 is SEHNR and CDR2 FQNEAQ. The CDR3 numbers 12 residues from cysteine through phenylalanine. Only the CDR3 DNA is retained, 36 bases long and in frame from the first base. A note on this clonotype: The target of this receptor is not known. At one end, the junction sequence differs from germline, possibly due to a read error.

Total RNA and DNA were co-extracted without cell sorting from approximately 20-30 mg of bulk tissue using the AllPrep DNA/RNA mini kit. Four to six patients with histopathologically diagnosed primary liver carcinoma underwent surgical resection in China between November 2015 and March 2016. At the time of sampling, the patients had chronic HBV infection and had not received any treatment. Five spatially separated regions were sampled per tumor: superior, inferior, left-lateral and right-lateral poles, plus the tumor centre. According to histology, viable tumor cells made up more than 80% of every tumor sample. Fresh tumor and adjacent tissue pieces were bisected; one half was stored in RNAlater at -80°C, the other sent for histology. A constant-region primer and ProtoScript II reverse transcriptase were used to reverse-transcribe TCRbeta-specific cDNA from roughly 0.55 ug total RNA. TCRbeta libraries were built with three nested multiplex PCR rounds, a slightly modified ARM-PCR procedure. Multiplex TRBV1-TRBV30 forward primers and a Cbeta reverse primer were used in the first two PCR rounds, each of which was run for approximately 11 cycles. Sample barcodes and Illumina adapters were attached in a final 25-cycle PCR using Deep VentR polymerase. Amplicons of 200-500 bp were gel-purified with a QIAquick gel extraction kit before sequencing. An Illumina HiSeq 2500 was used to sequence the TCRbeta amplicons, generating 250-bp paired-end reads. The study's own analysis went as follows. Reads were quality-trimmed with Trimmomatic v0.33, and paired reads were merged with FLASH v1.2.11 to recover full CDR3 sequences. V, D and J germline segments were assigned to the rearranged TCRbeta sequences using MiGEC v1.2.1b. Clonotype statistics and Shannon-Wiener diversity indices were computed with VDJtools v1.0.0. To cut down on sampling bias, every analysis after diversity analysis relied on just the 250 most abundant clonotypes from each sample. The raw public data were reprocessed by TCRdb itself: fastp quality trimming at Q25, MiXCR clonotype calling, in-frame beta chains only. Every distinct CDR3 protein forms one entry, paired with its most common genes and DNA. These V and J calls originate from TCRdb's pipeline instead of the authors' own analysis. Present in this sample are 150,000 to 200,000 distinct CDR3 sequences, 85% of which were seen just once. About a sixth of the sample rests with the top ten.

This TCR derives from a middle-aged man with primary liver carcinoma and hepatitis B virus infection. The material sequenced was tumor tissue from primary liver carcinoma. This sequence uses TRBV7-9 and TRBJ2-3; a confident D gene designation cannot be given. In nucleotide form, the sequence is TGTACCAGCAGCCCCCAACTAGATACGCAGTATTTT. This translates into CTSSPQLDTQYF.